The clone carrying this TCR beta chain showed up many times. No antigen is known for it. The data were taken from a study of T-cell reconstitution after alpha-beta-depleted transplantation in children. Whole-study findings and limits: By about two months after transplant, alpha-beta T cells reportedly arose from several hundred graft clones that had expanded. From newly produced T cells came most of the T-cell counts and diversity one year after transplant. In some patients, recipient T cells and intrathymic progenitors surviving conditioning explained high day-60 diversity.

The CDR3 sequence is 17 residues long. Trimming stripped 5 bases from V and 6 bases from J, with 23 bases between. Germline V CDR1 and CDR2: SGHTA, FQGNSA. The authors prepared the TCRbeta library with unique molecular identifiers. TCRdb itself ran the PCR reads through MiXCR, one entry per CDR3 protein. The table includes over 450,000 distinct CDR3 sequences, under 12% detected once. V and J are TRBV7-2 and TRBJ2-1, with a weak D call TRBD2 (5 bases). Sequences were derived from PBMCs, sampled before TCRalphabeta/CD19-depleted stem cell transplant. This sequence originates from a child aged 2 to 9 with inherited bone marrow failure, due to receive a stem cell transplant. The chain's CDR3 is CASSLQLRVRPFNEQFF. CDR3 in DNA: TGTGCCAGCAGCCTCCAGTTGCGGGTCCGCCCTTTCAATGAGCAGTTCTTC. The full variable domain, completed using reference TRBV7-2 and TRBJ2-1, is GAGVSQSPSNKVTEKGKDVELRCDPISGHTALYWYRQSLGQGLEFLIYFQGNSAPDKSGLPSDRFSAERTGGSVSTLTIQRTQQEDSAVYLCASSLQLRVRPFNEQFFGPGTRLTVL.